This is a list of T cell receptor beta chains from one sample in a study of beta chain features in type 1 diabetes. Assay: immunoSEQ multiplex PCR; the TCRdb copy retains only in-frame clones and omits some. The sample lists a few hundred thousand clones, under 13% occurring once. Sequenced input: central memory CD4+ T cells from blood. The source of these receptors is a man aged 18 to 30 in good health. CDR3s include the opening cysteine and the closing phenylalanine or tryptophan. The D gene is left open where the match is weak. Size tells how often a clone was seen (once, few, many) or the class of an expanded clone, and some rows leave it out.

CDR3: CASSLIGSYEQYF
DNA: TGTGCCAGCAGCTTAATCGGTTCGTACGAGCAGTACTTC
J: TRBJ2-7
D: -
size: -
V: TRBV7-2

CDR3: CASTSIFRGPRVPKNIQYF
DNA: TGTGCCAGCACCAGCATCTTCCGGGGCCCGCGAGTTCCCAAAAACATTCAGTACTTC
J: TRBJ2-4
D: -
size: few
V: TRBV9

CDR3: CASSYQQGDPYEQYF
DNA: TGTGCCAGCAGTTACCAACAGGGTGACCCCTACGAGCAGTACTTC
J: TRBJ2-7
D: -
size: -
V: TRBV6-6

CDR3: CASSPVGRETQYF
DNA: TGTGCCAGCAGCCCAGTGGGGCGGGAGACCCAGTACTTC
J: TRBJ2-5
D: -
size: -
V: TRBV7-3

CDR3: CASSQDWDSVYEQYF
DNA: TGTGCCAGCAGCCAAGACTGGGACTCCGTGTACGAGCAGTACTTC
J: TRBJ2-7
D: -
size: few
V: TRBV4-2

CDR3: CASSLLGQGNQPQHF
DNA: TGCGCCAGCAGCTTGCTGGGACAGGGCAATCAGCCCCAGCATTTT
J: TRBJ1-5
D: TRBD1
size: -
V: TRBV5-1

CDR3: CASSPSDRAATF
DNA: TGTGCCAGCTCACCATCGGACAGGGCCGCCACCTTC
J: TRBJ1-2
D: TRBD1
size: -
V: TRBV18

CDR3: CASRSLGGPSTDTQYF
DNA: TGTGCCAGCCGCTCTCTGGGCGGGCCGAGCACAGATACGCAGTATTTT
J: TRBJ2-3
D: -
size: -
V: TRBV7-2

CDR3: CASSPTVTGELFF
DNA: TGTGCCAGCAGCCCGACAGTAACCGGGGAGCTGTTTTTT
J: TRBJ2-2
D: -
size: -
V: TRBV11-2

CDR3: CASSPRERREETQYF
DNA: TGTGCCAGCTCACCACGGGAGCGGAGGGAAGAGACCCAGTACTTC
J: TRBJ2-5
D: -
size: -
V: TRBV18

CDR3: CASSFYLGEKLFF
DNA: TGTGCCAGCAGCTTTTATCTTGGGGAAAAACTGTTTTTT
J: TRBJ1-4
D: -
size: many
V: TRBV5-4

CDR3: CASSLKGFAEQYF
DNA: TGTGCCAGCAGTTTAAAAGGGTTCGCCGAGCAGTACTTC
J: TRBJ2-7
D: -
size: -
V: TRBV27

CDR3: CASGWTSGYEQYF
DNA: TGTGCCAGCGGATGGACTAGCGGCTACGAGCAGTACTTC
J: TRBJ2-7
D: TRBD2
size: few
V: TRBV6-1

CDR3: CASSQQREGGEQYF
DNA: TGCGCCAGCAGCCAACAGAGGGAGGGTGGCGAGCAGTACTTC
J: TRBJ2-7
D: TRBD2
size: many
V: TRBV4-3

CDR3: CAWSVGGPQHF
DNA: TGTGCCTGGAGTGTCGGGGGGCCCCAGCATTTT
J: TRBJ1-5
D: -
size: -
V: TRBV30

CDR3: CASSLEGQGSTDTQYF
DNA: TGTGCCAGCAGCTTAGAAGGGCAGGGGAGCACAGATACGCAGTATTTT
J: TRBJ2-3
D: -
size: -
V: TRBV7-6

CDR3: CASSLAKDSGSGYTF
DNA: TGTGCCAGCAGCTTAGCCAAGGACAGTGGAAGCGGCTACACCTTC
J: TRBJ1-2
D: -
size: few
V: TRBV7-8

CDR3: CASSLHFGGADIQYF
DNA: TGTGCCAGCAGCCTACACTTCGGAGGAGCCGACATTCAGTACTTC
J: TRBJ2-4
D: -
size: few
V: TRBV25-1

CDR3: CAISESDPLEQYF
DNA: TGTGCCATCAGTGAGTCGGACCCTCTGGAGCAGTACTTC
J: TRBJ2-7
D: -
size: -
V: TRBV10-3

CDR3: CASSWTSGILEQYF
DNA: TGTGCCAGCTCTTGGACTAGCGGTATCCTCGAGCAGTACTTC
J: TRBJ2-7
D: TRBD2
size: -
V: TRBV18

CDR3: CASSEAEGLAGIF
DNA: TGTGCCAGCAGTGAAGCTGAGGGACTAGCGGGAATCTTC
J: TRBJ2-7
D: TRBD2
size: many
V: TRBV2

CDR3: CAWSVGTGFFAETQYF
DNA: TGTGCCTGGAGTGTAGGGACAGGTTTTTTCGCAGAGACCCAGTACTTC
J: TRBJ2-5
D: TRBD1
size: few
V: TRBV30

CDR3: CASSSRQGGDEQFF
DNA: TGTGCCAGCAGCTCCCGTCAGGGAGGCGATGAGCAGTTCTTC
J: TRBJ2-1
D: -
size: few
V: TRBV7-3

CDR3: CASSLLSGGTQYF
DNA: TGTGCCAGCAGTTTACTATCTGGGGGGACCCAGTACTTC
J: TRBJ2-5
D: -
size: -
V: TRBV27

CDR3: CASSVGPNTEAFF
DNA: TGTGCCAGCAGCGTAGGTCCGAACACTGAAGCTTTCTTT
J: TRBJ1-1
D: -
size: few
V: TRBV9

CDR3: CASSQAHFSSYEQYF
DNA: TGCGCCAGCAGCCAAGCCCATTTTAGCAGCTACGAGCAGTACTTC
J: TRBJ2-7
D: -
size: few
V: TRBV4-3

CDR3: CASSTYSGRGYNEQFF
DNA: TGTGCCAGTAGTACCTACTCGGGGCGGGGTTACAATGAGCAGTTCTTC
J: TRBJ2-1
D: -
size: few
V: TRBV19

CDR3: CASSQDRLAGSEQFF
DNA: TGCGCCAGCAGCCAAGATCGACTAGCGGGATCTGAGCAGTTCTTC
J: TRBJ2-1
D: TRBD2
size: many
V: TRBV4-1

CDR3: CASSQTGETQYF
DNA: TGCGCCAGCAGCCAAACAGGGGAGACCCAGTACTTC
J: TRBJ2-5
D: -
size: few
V: TRBV4-3

CDR3: CASSFWTGHEQFF
DNA: TGTGCCAGCAGCTTCTGGACAGGCCATGAGCAGTTCTTC
J: TRBJ2-1
D: TRBD1
size: -
V: TRBV5-6

CDR3: CASSLLSAQRTDTQYF
DNA: TGTGCCAGCAGTTTATTGTCGGCACAACGCACAGATACGCAGTATTTT
J: TRBJ2-3
D: -
size: few
V: TRBV6-5

CDR3: CASSPGGRYGYTF
DNA: TGTGCCAGCAGCCCAGGGGGCCGCTATGGCTACACCTTC
J: TRBJ1-2
D: TRBD1
size: -
V: TRBV28

CDR3: CAISESWQGKDTQYF
DNA: TGTGCCATCAGTGAGTCGTGGCAGGGTAAAGATACGCAGTATTTT
J: TRBJ2-3
D: -
size: few
V: TRBV10-3

CDR3: CASSLPIRGYTF
DNA: TGTGCCAGCAGTTTACCGATTCGGGGCTACACCTTC
J: TRBJ1-2
D: -
size: few
V: TRBV28

CDR3: CASSSQINEQFF
DNA: TGTGCCAGCAGCTCACAGATAAATGAGCAGTTCTTC
J: TRBJ2-1
D: -
size: -
V: TRBV7-2

CDR3: CASRVTGDNGYTF
DNA: TGTGCCAGCAGGGTGACAGGGGACAATGGCTACACCTTC
J: TRBJ1-2
D: TRBD1
size: few
V: TRBV2

CDR3: CASSLVTGAIDEQFF
DNA: TGCGCCAGCAGCTTGGTTACTGGGGCAATCGATGAGCAGTTCTTC
J: TRBJ2-1
D: -
size: -
V: TRBV5-1

CDR3: CASSPQGGDEQYF
DNA: TGTGCCAGCAGTCCCCAAGGGGGGGACGAGCAGTACTTC
J: TRBJ2-7
D: -
size: -
V: TRBV7-3

CDR3: CASGTSPGTEEWETQYF
DNA: TGTGCTAGTGGCACCTCTCCCGGGACAGAAGAATGGGAGACCCAGTACTTC
J: TRBJ2-5
D: TRBD1
size: few
V: TRBV12-5

CDR3: CASSLEREDEQYF
DNA: TGTGCCAGCAGCTTAGAAAGGGAAGACGAGCAGTACTTC
J: TRBJ2-7
D: -
size: few
V: TRBV11-3

CDR3: CATSIGLGGSDTQYF
DNA: TGTGCCACCAGCATCGGACTAGGGGGGTCAGATACGCAGTATTTT
J: TRBJ2-3
D: -
size: -
V: TRBV15

CDR3: CSVEYNPSTHNEQFF
DNA: TGCAGCGTTGAGTACAACCCTTCCACCCACAATGAGCAGTTCTTC
J: TRBJ2-1
D: -
size: few
V: TRBV29-1

CDR3: CSVEIGGGNQPQHF
DNA: TGCAGCGTTGAAATCGGGGGCGGCAATCAGCCCCAGCATTTT
J: TRBJ1-5
D: -
size: -
V: TRBV29-1